This T cell receptor beta chain originates from a study of response to subunit inactivated influenza vaccine. MiXCR was run by TCRdb on the RT-PCR reads, yielding one entry per CDR3 protein. The sample carries about 530,000 distinct CDR3 sequences, 12% recorded once. This CDR3 is 11 amino acids long. V was clipped by 8 bases and J by 7 bases, with 10 bases between them. This clonotype was counted only a few times. The rearrangement links TRBV12-3 or TRBV12-4 to TRBJ2-3; D is ambiguous. The input for sequencing was PBMCs from blood, taken on the day of vaccination. The receptor was derived from a man in his fifties who received an inactivated influenza vaccine. The CDR3 DNA is TGTGCCAGCCGGGCGGAGAATACGCAGTATTTT. Its translation is CASRAENTQYF.